Below, 18 T cell receptor beta chains from the same sample are listed, as sequenced in a study of T cell repertoires in cytomegalovirus infection. TCRdb reanalysed the reads using MiXCR and keeps one entry per CDR3 protein. The sample carries hundreds of thousands of distinct CDR3 sequences, over 7.5% recorded once. The material sequenced was PBMCs. The source is a human donor in good health (CMV status not recorded). Some clones in this sample may be carry-over from other donors' samples.

This clonotype has at least ten counts. CDR3 loop: CASSLSGTPPEAFF. The CDR3 nucleotides are TGTGCCAGCAGTTTATCAGGGACTCCCCCTGAAGCTTTCTTT. The chain combines TRBV28 with TRBJ1-1, with D perhaps TRBD1 (5 bases). CDR3 length: 14 amino acids. V was clipped by 1 base and J by 6 bases, with 12 bases between them. The germline V gene encodes CDR1 MDHEN and CDR2 SYDVKM.

This clonotype was counted at least ten times. The chain uses TRBV12-3 or TRBV12-4 and TRBJ1-1; D not certain. Trimming left V 6 bases short and J 6 bases short, with 11 bases between. The CDR3 is 12 residues long. CDR3 in amino acids: CASSPGLSEAFF. The CDR3 coding sequence is TGTGCCAGCAGCCCCGGCCTATCTGAAGCTTTCTTT.

This clonotype was counted ten times or more. The V and J genes are TRBV7-9 and TRBJ1-2, with D uncertain. CDR3 size: 13 residues. V was clipped by 5 bases and J by 6 bases, with 13 bases between them. Per the germline V gene, CDR1 is SEHNR and CDR2 is FQNEAQ (reference sequence). CDR3 sequence: CASSLTASDGYTF. In DNA, the CDR3 is TGTGCCAGCAGCCTTACAGCCTCGGATGGCTACACCTTC.

This clonotype has ten or more counts. The V call is TRBV11-2, the J call TRBJ2-3; D gene uncertain. The germline V gene encodes CDR1 SGHAT and CDR2 FQNNGV. The CDR3 consists of 15 residues. Trimming left V 0 bases short and J 7 bases short, with 14 bases between. The CDR3 sequence: CASSLERLRPNTQYF. DNA of the CDR3: TGTGCCAGCAGCTTAGAGCGACTCCGCCCGAATACGCAGTATTTT. The variable domain in full, with the rest retrieved from reference TRBV11-2 and TRBJ2-3, is EAGVAQSPRYKIIEKRQSVAFWCNPISGHATLYWYQQILGQGPKLLIQFQNNGVVDDSQLPKDRFSAERLKGVDSTLKIQPAKLEDSAVYLCASSLERLRPNTQYFGPGTRLTVL.

The V gene is TRBV7-2, the J gene TRBJ1-1; D possibly corresponds to TRBD1 (6 bases). With 4 bases removed from V and 10 bases from J, the gap between germline ends came to 10 bases. This CDR3 is 11 amino acids long. CDR1 is SGHTA and CDR2 is FQGNSA in the germline V gene. The CDR3 loop reads CASSSGQTAFF. CDR3 coding DNA: TGTGCCAGCAGCTCCGGACAGACAGCTTTCTTT.

Ten or more counts support this clonotype. DNA for the CDR3: TGTGCCAGTAGTCCCGGGAGAGTTGGGACTAGCGGGAGAAAGACCCAGTACTTC. This sequence encodes CASSPGRVGTSGRKTQYF. The rearrangement joins TRBV19 to TRBJ2-5; 14 bases align to TRBD2. The germline CDR1 and CDR2 sequences are LNHDA and SQIVND (reference sequence). V dropped 5 bases and J dropped 6; count of bases not matched to a gene: 14. The CDR3 sequence is 18 residues long. Complete variable domain (other parts from reference TRBV19 and TRBJ2-5): DGGITQSPKYLFRKEGQNVTLSCEQNLNHDAMYWYRQDPGQGLRLIYYSQIVNDFQKGDIAEGYSVSREKKESFPLTVTSAQKNPTAFYLCASSPGRVGTSGRKTQYFGPGTRLLVL.

This clonotype was detected a few times. The rearrangement uses TRBV7-2 and TRBJ2-3, with D perhaps matching TRBD1 or TRBD2 (7 bases each). CDR1 SGHTA and CDR2 FQGNSA come from the germline V gene. Deletions cut 5 bases from V and 2 bases from J, with 14 bases between. CDR3 length: 15 amino acids. The CDR3 here is CASSLRGGPTDTQYF. In nucleotides, the CDR3 is TGTGCCAGCAGCCTCAGGGGGGGCCCCACAGATACGCAGTATTTT.

This clonotype was counted many times. The chain carries TRBV11-2 and TRBJ2-5; a weak D match, TRBD1 (5 bases). V dropped 1 base and J dropped 4 bases, with 16 bases sitting between them. The germline CDR1 and CDR2 sequences are SGHAT and FQNNGV. CDR3 length: 16 residues. In DNA form, the CDR3 reads TGTGCCAGCAGCTTAGCCCCCGGAAGGGGCTTAGAGACCCAGTACTTC. This sequence encodes CASSLAPGRGLETQYF.

About this clonotype itself: A much larger clonotype is one base distant, so this may be a read error. The chain links TRBV6-2 or TRBV6-3 to TRBJ1-1; D gene ambiguous. Trimming took off 5 bases at V and 2 bases at J, with 18 bases between the two ends. Per the germline V gene, CDR1 is MNHEY and CDR2 is SVGEGT. The CDR3 sequence is 16 residues long. CDR3 sequence: CASSHRRAGDNTEAFF. The CDR3 DNA is TGTGCCAGCAGTCACCGGCGTGCGGGAGATAACACTGAAGCTTTCTTT.

This clonotype was found many times. V usage is TRBV11-2 and J usage is TRBJ2-1; 13 nucleotides match TRBD2. CDR3 length: 16 residues. Germline CDR1 is SGHAT and CDR2 is FQNNGV. V lost 7 bases to trimming and J lost 5 bases; unmatched junction nucleotides: 8. DNA for the CDR3: TGTGCCAGCAAGATACTAGCGGGAGGGCAACACAATGAGCAGTTCTTC. It codes for CASKILAGGQHNEQFF. Filled out from reference TRBV11-2 and TRBJ2-1, the complete variable domain reads EAGVAQSPRYKIIEKRQSVAFWCNPISGHATLYWYQQILGQGPKLLIQFQNNGVVDDSQLPKDRFSAERLKGVDSTLKIQPAKLEDSAVYLCASKILAGGQHNEQFFGPGTRLTVL.

The J gene is TRBJ2-5, the V gene TRBV19, with unresolved D. CDR1 and CDR2 from the germline V gene are LNHDA and SQIVND (reference sequence). The CDR3 is made up of 14 amino acids. V lost 5 bases and J lost 5, with 15 bases in between. CDR3: CASSPRRSRETQYF. The CDR3 coding sequence is TGTGCCAGTAGTCCCCGACGGTCCCGTGAGACCCAGTACTTC.

The gene calls are TRBV3-1 and TRBJ2-7; D possibly corresponds to TRBD2 (5 bases). The CDR3 extends over 14 amino acids. Trimming pared 1 base from V and 2 bases from J, leaving 9 bases between. Germline CDR1 is LGHDT and CDR2 is YNNKEL (reference sequence). CDR3 protein: CASSQGTGAYEQYF. The CDR3 DNA is TGTGCCAGCAGCCAAGGGACTGGGGCCTACGAGCAGTACTTC.

This clonotype occurred a few times. The chain employs TRBV6-2 or TRBV6-3 and TRBJ2-1; D possibly corresponds to TRBD1 (5 bases). The CDR3 has 18 residues. V was trimmed by 4 bases and J by 3 bases, leaving 22 bases between them. Germline assignment: CDR1 MNHEY and CDR2 SVGEGT. CDR3 DNA: TGTGCCAGCAGTTTCTACCCCTTCGACAGCCCGATCTACAATGAGCAGTTCTTC. It is translated as CASSFYPFDSPIYNEQFF.

This clonotype was recorded a few times. The chain combines TRBV4-3 with TRBJ1-3; maybe TRBD1 (5 bases). V dropped 3 bases and J dropped 4 bases, with 10 bases sitting between them. Germline CDR1 and CDR2: LGHNA and YSLEER. The CDR3 is 14 residues long. The CDR3 nucleotides are TGCGCCAGCAGCCAGGTTGACAGCGGAAACACCATATATTTT. It codes for CASSQVDSGNTIYF.

The table lists this clonotype with many counts. This sequence joins TRBV12-5 and TRBJ1-4; no reliable D call. Germline values: CDR1 LGHNT, CDR2 FRNRAP. Trimming removed 7 bases at V and 6 bases at J, with 15 bases between. The CDR3 runs to 14 residues. The CDR3 nucleotides read TGTGCTAGTGCCACCAGTGATGCTGATGAAAAACTGTTTTTT. Protein product: CASATSDADEKLFF.

This clonotype showed up many times. The chain carries TRBV7-2 and TRBJ2-3; no firm D call. V shed 3 bases and J shed 3 bases, with 10 bases lying between them. The V gene's germline CDR1 is SGHTA and CDR2 FQGNSA. The CDR3 runs 14 residues. CDR3 sequence (DNA): TGTGCCAGCAGCTTGCGTAAAACTACAGATACGCAGTATTTT. Translation gives CASSLRKTTDTQYF.

The chain links TRBV7-6 to TRBJ2-7, with 10 bases fitting TRBD2. The CDR3 sequence is 16 residues long. Germline V gives CDR1 SGHVS, CDR2 FNYEAQ. The V segment lost 2 bases and the J segment 4 bases; nucleotides outside the gene matches: 8. For the CDR3, the DNA is TGTGCCAGCAGCTTAACCCCTAGCGGGAGAAAATACGAGCAGTACTTC. Translated, it gives CASSLTPSGRKYEQYF.

This clonotype was recorded a few times. CDR3 amino acids: CASSDSPNEQYF. The CDR3, as DNA: TGTGCCAGCAGTGACAGCCCCAACGAGCAGTACTTC. The chain employs TRBV25-1 and TRBJ2-7; no definite D call. The germline V and J ends were trimmed by 3 bases and 5 bases, with 8 bases remaining between them. The length of the CDR3 is 12 residues. Looked up from germline, CDR1 is MGHDK and CDR2 is SYGVNS.